The clone carrying this T cell receptor (beta chain) was observed a few times. Its antigen remains unknown. This sample is drawn from a study of radiotherapy plus CTLA-4 blockade in lung cancer. Looking at the study overall: In roughly 19% of patients, objective responses were seen; roughly 30% had disease control. Findings of the study overall: Early shifts in blood T cell clones, with interferon-beta, reportedly predicted response best.

Some clones are missing from TCRdb's copy, which holds only in-frame ones; the method was immunoSEQ multiplex PCR. The sample has roughly 53,000 clones; more than 65% are singletons. CDR3 length equals 14 residues. V shed 5 bases, J shed 4 bases, and the junction held 4 bases outside the gene matches. Germline-derived CDR1 and CDR2 are GTSNPN and SVGIG (reference sequence). The sequence was obtained from a human donor with non-small cell lung cancer who had a partial response to radiotherapy plus ipilimumab. The chain links TRBV30 to TRBJ2-1; 11 positions agree with TRBD1. The sequenced sample was peripheral blood, obtained from a patient treated with radiotherapy plus ipilimumab. This CDR3 is CAWEGQGAYNEQFF. In DNA, the CDR3 is TGTGCCTGGGAAGGACAGGGGGCTTACAATGAGCAGTTCTTC.